Listed below are T cell receptor beta chains from one sample, sequenced in a study of shared clonotypes between healthy human individuals. The assay was immunoSEQ multiplex PCR, and TCRdb's table has in-frame clones only and misses some. This sample carries some 1,600,000 clones, approximately 98% of them seen once, and the ten largest clones take around 0.45%. The specimen was naive CD4+ T cells sorted from blood. The source is a young man in good health. Both conserved end residues are part of each CDR3. The D gene is left open where the match is weak.

J,D,V,DNA,CDR3
TRBJ2-2,.,TRBV5-1,TGCGCCAGCAGAGCGGACCCGGACACCGGGGAGCTGTTTTTT,CASRADPDTGELFF
TRBJ1-2,TRBD1,TRBV27,TGTGCCAGCAGGGGACAGGGGGTGAACTATGGCTACACCTTC,CASRGQGVNYGYTF
TRBJ2-2,.,TRBV15,TGTGCCACCAGCAGAGCGACGGACACCGGGGAGCTGTTTTTT,CATSRATDTGELFF
TRBJ2-7,.,TRBV19,TGTGCCAGTACGGGACGGGTATCCTACGAGCAGTACTTC,CASTGRVSYEQYF
TRBJ2-5,.,TRBV15,TGTGCCACCAGCAGAGATATAGGGGTGCCCATGGAGACCCAGTACTTC,CATSRDIGVPMETQYF
TRBJ2-2,.,TRBV28,TGTGCCAGCAAAATTGGCGACGCGAACACCGGGGAGCTGTTTTTT,CASKIGDANTGELFF
TRBJ2-1,.,TRBV25-1,TGTGCCAGCAGTGGGACAACAGGGTCGTCTGTCTTC,CASSGTTGSSVF
TRBJ1-1,.,TRBV27,TGTGCCAGCAAACGCCCGGGCCTGGGGTTTGGTGAAGCTTTCTTT,CASKRPGLGFGEAFF
TRBJ1-1,TRBD1,TRBV7-2,TGTGCCAGCAGCTGGGGACAGAAGAACACTGAAGCTTTCTTT,CASSWGQKNTEAFF
TRBJ2-3,.,TRBV7-9,TGTGCCAGCAGCTTAAGAGAGACAGATACGCAGTATTTT,CASSLRETDTQYF
TRBJ2-3,TRBD2,TRBV29-1,TGCAGCGCCGGCGGGGCGGGAGGGGTCTCAGATACGCAGTATTTT,CSAGGAGGVSDTQYF
TRBJ2-5,TRBD2,TRBV19,TGTGCCAGTAAGGTGGGAGGGCCAGGAGAGACCCAGTACTTC,CASKVGGPGETQYF
TRBJ2-1,.,TRBV13,TGTGCCAGCAGCTTAGGGGGCCATGAGCAGTTCTTC,CASSLGGHEQFF
TRBJ2-3,.,TRBV29-1,TGCAGCGTTGAACAGGGAAGCCTTACAGATACGCAGTATTTT,CSVEQGSLTDTQYF
TRBJ2-2,TRBD1,TRBV6-5,TGTGCCAGCAGGCCAGGGGGCGTAGGCGGGGAGCTGTTTTTT,CASRPGGVGGELFF
TRBJ1-1,.,TRBV28,TGTGCCAGCAGTTTCCAGGGGCTGGTGAACACTGAAGCTTTCTTT,CASSFQGLVNTEAFF